The rows below give T cell receptor beta chains drawn from one sample of a study of T-cell memory formation after mild COVID-19. MiXCR, run by TCRdb on the 5' RACE reads, gives a single entry per CDR3 protein. Found here are about 430,000 distinct CDR3 sequences, about a sixth of them singletons; the top ten hold around a fifth. The sequenced material came from PBMCs or a T cell subset sorted from them (not recorded which). Source of these receptors: a man aged 18 to 35 who had mild COVID-19 (a few samples of this study predate the infection). Cell type and time point are not known. CDR3s include the opening cysteine and the closing phenylalanine or tryptophan. Fields, in order: J gene, V gene, D gene, clone size, CDR3 DNA, CDR3 protein. D genes are given only for firm matches. Some rows have no size entry. The others give once, few or many, or a class for an expanded clone.

j_gene: TRBJ1-5
v_gene: TRBV2
d_gene: TRBD1
abundance: few
CDR3nt: TGTGCCAGCAGGGGGACAGGGAACAATCAGCCCCAGCATTTT
CDR3aa: CASRGTGNNQPQHF

j_gene: TRBJ2-3
v_gene: TRBV20-1
d_gene: TRBD2
abundance: -
CDR3nt: TGCAGTGCGAGCGGGACTAGCGGAACCACAGATACGCAGTATTTT
CDR3aa: CSASGTSGTTDTQYF

j_gene: TRBJ2-1
v_gene: TRBV10-3
d_gene: -
abundance: few
CDR3nt: TGTGCCATCAGGGCTACCCCATCGTACAATGAGCAGTTCTTC
CDR3aa: CAIRATPSYNEQFF

j_gene: TRBJ2-1
v_gene: TRBV20-1
d_gene: TRBD2
abundance: -
CDR3nt: TGCAGTGCTAGAAATAGGCCGGGACTAGCTTCGAATGAGCAGTTCTTC
CDR3aa: CSARNRPGLASNEQFF

j_gene: TRBJ1-2
v_gene: TRBV6-4
d_gene: TRBD1
abundance: -
CDR3nt: TGTGCCAGCAGGGGACAGGGGGCCTATGGCTACACCTTC
CDR3aa: CASRGQGAYGYTF

j_gene: TRBJ1-2
v_gene: TRBV7-2
d_gene: TRBD1
abundance: -
CDR3nt: TGTGCCGGTGGGGACAGATCCGGCTATGGCTACACCTTC
CDR3aa: CAGGDRSGYGYTF

j_gene: TRBJ2-3
v_gene: TRBV3-1
d_gene: TRBD2
abundance: few
CDR3nt: TGTGCCAGCAGCCAAGTAAGGCGCGGGGGGACCCCAGATACGCAGTATTTT
CDR3aa: CASSQVRRGGTPDTQYF

j_gene: TRBJ2-5
v_gene: TRBV6-5
d_gene: TRBD2
abundance: -
CDR3nt: TGTGCCAGCAGTTACTCCGGACTAGCGGGGCGCCGGGAGACCCAGTACTTC
CDR3aa: CASSYSGLAGRRETQYF

j_gene: TRBJ2-3
v_gene: TRBV20-1
d_gene: -
abundance: -
CDR3nt: TGCAGTGCTAGAGTGGATTCTGGCACAGATACGCAGTATTTT
CDR3aa: CSARVDSGTDTQYF

j_gene: TRBJ1-1
v_gene: TRBV12-3/TRBV12-4
d_gene: -
abundance: -
CDR3nt: TGTGCCAGCAGTTTTGGACAGAACACTGAAGATTTCTTT
CDR3aa: CASSFGQNTEDFF

j_gene: TRBJ1-5
v_gene: TRBV7-2
d_gene: -
abundance: -
CDR3nt: TGTGCCAGCAGCTTAGATCCGGAAGGGCCCCAGCATTTT
CDR3aa: CASSLDPEGPQHF

j_gene: TRBJ2-3
v_gene: TRBV4-3
d_gene: -
abundance: -
CDR3nt: TGCGCCAGCAGCTTCTCGGCAGGGGTAGCAGATACGCAGTATTTT
CDR3aa: CASSFSAGVADTQYF

j_gene: TRBJ2-5
v_gene: TRBV20-1
d_gene: TRBD2
abundance: -
CDR3nt: TGCAGTGCTCGTTGGGGGGGAGAGACCCAGTACTTC
CDR3aa: CSARWGGETQYF

j_gene: TRBJ2-3
v_gene: TRBV13
d_gene: -
abundance: -
CDR3nt: TGTGCCAGCAGCCCGCCGACAGTTTCCACAGATACGCAGTATTTT
CDR3aa: CASSPPTVSTDTQYF

j_gene: TRBJ1-2
v_gene: TRBV5-1
d_gene: TRBD1
abundance: -
CDR3nt: TGCGCCAGCAGCGCCGGTGGGGACAGCCCTTATGGCTACACCTTC
CDR3aa: CASSAGGDSPYGYTF

j_gene: TRBJ2-5
v_gene: TRBV7-6
d_gene: TRBD2
abundance: -
CDR3nt: TGTGCCAGCGGCACGGGTAGCGGGGATCGCCAAGAGACCCAGTACTTC
CDR3aa: CASGTGSGDRQETQYF

j_gene: TRBJ1-1
v_gene: TRBV12-3/TRBV12-4
d_gene: -
abundance: few
CDR3nt: TGTGCCAGCAGTTTAGGATTGGGCGGACATTATATGTGGTCTTTCTTT
CDR3aa: CASSLGLGGHYMWSFF

j_gene: TRBJ1-1
v_gene: TRBV7-3
d_gene: -
abundance: many
CDR3nt: TGTGCCAGCAGCTTATACCCTGGGATCACTGAAGCTTTCTTT
CDR3aa: CASSLYPGITEAFF

j_gene: TRBJ1-2
v_gene: TRBV29-1
d_gene: -
abundance: -
CDR3nt: TGCAGCGTCCGTTCCCCGGCAGGGGACAACTATGGCTACACCTTC
CDR3aa: CSVRSPAGDNYGYTF

j_gene: TRBJ1-6
v_gene: TRBV18
d_gene: -
abundance: -
CDR3nt: TGTGCCAGCTCACGGGGGGCAGCGAATTCACCCCTCCACTTT
CDR3aa: CASSRGAANSPLHF

j_gene: TRBJ2-5
v_gene: TRBV9
d_gene: TRBD1
abundance: few
CDR3nt: TGTGCCAGCAGCGCGGCCGGGACAGGGGCAGAGACCCAGTACTTC
CDR3aa: CASSAAGTGAETQYF

j_gene: TRBJ1-2
v_gene: TRBV4-2
d_gene: TRBD1
abundance: few
CDR3nt: TGTGCCAGCAGCCAAGTCGGGACAGGGAGCTATGGCTACACCTTC
CDR3aa: CASSQVGTGSYGYTF

j_gene: TRBJ1-4
v_gene: TRBV5-5
d_gene: -
abundance: many
CDR3nt: TGTGCCAGCAGCTTGATTCCAGGTGAAAAACTGTTTTTT
CDR3aa: CASSLIPGEKLFF

j_gene: TRBJ1-2
v_gene: TRBV6-4
d_gene: -
abundance: few
CDR3nt: TGTGCCAGCAGTGACAGGACCGGTAACTATGGCTACACCTTC
CDR3aa: CASSDRTGNYGYTF

j_gene: TRBJ1-1
v_gene: TRBV28
d_gene: -
abundance: many
CDR3nt: TGTGCCAGCAGTTTAGGAGGGGTGAGAACTGAAGCTTTCTTT
CDR3aa: CASSLGGVRTEAFF

j_gene: TRBJ1-4
v_gene: TRBV29-1
d_gene: -
abundance: -
CDR3nt: TGCAGCGTCGAGGCCGGCGCGGGGCATGAAAAACTGTTTTTT
CDR3aa: CSVEAGAGHEKLFF

j_gene: TRBJ1-1
v_gene: TRBV29-1
d_gene: -
abundance: few
CDR3nt: TGCAGCGCCGAACGACAGAGGAACACTGAAGCTTTCTTT
CDR3aa: CSAERQRNTEAFF

j_gene: TRBJ2-3
v_gene: TRBV5-4
d_gene: -
abundance: once
CDR3nt: TGTGCCAGCACCTACCGGGGCGCAGATACGCAGTATTTT
CDR3aa: CASTYRGADTQYF

j_gene: TRBJ1-2
v_gene: TRBV7-2
d_gene: TRBD1
abundance: many
CDR3nt: TGTGCCAGCAGCCCCGGGACAGATGGGGGCGGCTACACCTTC
CDR3aa: CASSPGTDGGGYTF

j_gene: TRBJ2-3
v_gene: TRBV12-3/TRBV12-4
d_gene: -
abundance: many
CDR3nt: TGTGCCAGCAGTTTCTCCAACACAGATACGCAGTATTTT
CDR3aa: CASSFSNTDTQYF

j_gene: TRBJ2-7
v_gene: TRBV9
d_gene: -
abundance: few
CDR3nt: TGTGCCAGCAGCGTAGGAGGGGGGACTGCTGCCGAGCAGTACTTC
CDR3aa: CASSVGGGTAAEQYF